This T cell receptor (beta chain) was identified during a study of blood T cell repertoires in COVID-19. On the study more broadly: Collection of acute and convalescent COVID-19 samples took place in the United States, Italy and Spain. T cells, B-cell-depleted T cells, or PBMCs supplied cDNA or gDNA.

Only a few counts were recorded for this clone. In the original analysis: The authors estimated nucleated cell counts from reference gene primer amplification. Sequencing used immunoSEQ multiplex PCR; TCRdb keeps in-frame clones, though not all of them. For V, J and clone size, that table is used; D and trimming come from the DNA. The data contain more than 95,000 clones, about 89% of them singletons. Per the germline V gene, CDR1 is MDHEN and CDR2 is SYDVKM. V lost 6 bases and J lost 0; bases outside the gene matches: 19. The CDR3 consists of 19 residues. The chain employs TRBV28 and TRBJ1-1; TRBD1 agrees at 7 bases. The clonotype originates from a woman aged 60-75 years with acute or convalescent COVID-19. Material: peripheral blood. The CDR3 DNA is TGTGCCAGCAGGCCGCCCTCTCGAACAGGGGCGAGGATGAACACTGAAGCTTTCTTT. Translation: CASRPPSRTGARMNTEAFF. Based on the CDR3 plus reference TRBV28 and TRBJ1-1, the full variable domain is DVKVTQSSRYLVKRTGEKVFLECVQDMDHENMFWYRQDPGLGLRLIYFSYDVKMKEKGDIPEGYSVSREKKERFSLILESASTNQTSMYLCASRPPSRTGARMNTEAFFGQGTRLTVV.